Presented here are 22 T cell receptor beta chains from one specimen sequenced in a study of shared clonotypes between healthy human individuals. Naivety among CD8 cells was defined by CD45RO negativity and positive CCR7 selection, thereby excluding terminally differentiated effector memory CD45RA+ cells. The method was immunoSEQ multiplex PCR; TCRdb's version includes in-frame clones alone and lacks a portion of them. The profile shows hundreds of thousands of clones, 92% of them singletons. Material: naive CD8+ T cells sorted from blood. The receptors shown here come from a man aged 30-40 years in good health.

The chain carries TRBV28 and TRBJ2-1; D is unresolved. V lost 4 bases, J lost 8 bases, and 9 bases lay in between. Germline CDR1 MDHEN, CDR2 SYDVKM. The CDR3 runs to 12 residues. CDR3 sequence (DNA): TGTGCCAGCAGTTCCCCCGTCTATGAGCAGTTCTTC. This sequence encodes CASSSPVYEQFF.

The genes are TRBV9 and TRBJ1-2, with D possibly matching TRBD1 (6 bases). Germline V gene data show CDR1 as SGDLS and CDR2 as YYNGEE. V was clipped by 2 bases and J by 7 bases, with 18 bases between them. CDR3 length: 15 residues. The CDR3 coding sequence is TGTGCCAGCAGCGTTGGGGGGGCCCGGCGGTCTGGCTACACCTTC. Translating gives CASSVGGARRSGYTF.

Remarks on this clone: This specimen includes other DNA sequences encoding the same CDR3. The chain uses TRBV6-5 and TRBJ1-1; TRBD1 is a possible D gene (6 bases). Trimming pared 0 bases from V and 5 bases from J, leaving 10 bases between. The CDR3 has 14 residues. The germline CDR1 and CDR2 sequences are MNHEY and SVGAGI. Here the CDR3 reads CASSYSGARTEAFF. In nucleotides, the CDR3 is TGTGCCAGCAGTTACTCGGGGGCGCGAACTGAAGCTTTCTTT.

A single count supports this clone. The J gene is TRBJ2-6, the V gene TRBV4-1, with a tentative D call TRBD1 (5 bases). V was trimmed by 3 bases and J by 2 bases, leaving 14 bases between them. This CDR3 comprises 17 residues. Germline CDR1 and CDR2: MGHRA and YSYEKL. Here the CDR3 reads CASSHGPTGAGANVLTF. DNA for the CDR3: TGCGCCAGCAGCCACGGGCCCACAGGAGCTGGGGCCAACGTCCTGACTTTC.

This rearrangement joins TRBV11-2 to TRBJ2-7, with 10 bases fitting TRBD1. Trimming removed 4 bases from V and 4 bases from J; junction bases left unmatched: 7. This CDR3 is 15 amino acids long. Germline loops: CDR1 SGHAT, CDR2 FQNNGV. The DNA for the CDR3 is TGTGCCAGCAGCTCCCGGGACAGGGGTGAATACGAGCAGTACTTC. As protein: CASSSRDRGEYEQYF.

J is TRBJ2-1 and V is TRBV2; D unclear. V lost 6 bases, J lost 5 bases, and 8 bases lay in between. CDR1 and CDR2 from the germline V gene are SNHLY and FYNNEI. The CDR3 contains 12 residues. The chain's CDR3 is CASRNSHNEQFF. The CDR3 coding sequence is TGTGCCAGCAGAAACAGCCACAATGAGCAGTTCTTC.

J is TRBJ1-6 and V is TRBV19; no reliable D call. The CDR3 contains 16 residues. From germline, CDR1 is LNHDA and CDR2 SQIVND (reference sequence). Trimming took off 4 bases at V and 3 bases at J, with 13 bases between the two ends. Here the CDR3 reads CASSNLRRDYNSPLHF. CDR3 DNA: TGTGCCAGTAGTAACCTTCGACGGGACTATAATTCACCCCTCCACTTT.

The rearrangement links TRBV15 to TRBJ2-1, with 7 nucleotides matching TRBD1. CDR1 and CDR2 from the germline V gene are LNHNV and YYDKDF (reference sequence). The ends lost 1 base at V and 4 bases at J; junction bases unmatched: 7. The CDR3 spans 16 residues. CDR3 DNA sequence: TGTGCCACCAGCAGAGTGAGAACAGGGGCATACAATGAGCAGTTCTTC. Translated: CATSRVRTGAYNEQFF.

This clone was recorded only once. The chain links TRBV4-3 to TRBJ2-7, with D maybe TRBD2 (6 bases). The CDR3 loop spans 14 amino acids. Trimming removed 0 bases from V and 2 bases from J, with 8 bases in between. Germline V gene data show CDR1 as LGHNA and CDR2 as YSLEER. CDR3 nucleotide sequence: TGCGCCAGCAGCCAAGATGCGGGGCCCTACGAGCAGTACTTC. Translation gives CASSQDAGPYEQYF.

This chain connects TRBV28 to TRBJ2-7, with TRBD2 matching 15 bases. The germline gives CDR1 MDHEN, CDR2 SYDVKM. The CDR3 extends over 17 amino acids. With V trimmed by 6 bases and J by 3 bases, 9 bases remained unmatched. CDR3 amino acids: CASSDVGLAGGFYEQYF. The CDR3 DNA reads TGTGCCAGCAGCGACGTGGGACTAGCGGGAGGCTTCTACGAGCAGTACTTC.

The chain uses TRBV15 and TRBJ1-5, with D perhaps TRBD1 (6 bases). The CDR3 extends over 15 amino acids. Deletions cut 3 bases from V and 2 bases from J, with 11 bases between. Per the germline V gene, CDR1 is LNHNV and CDR2 is YYDKDF (reference sequence). CDR3 in DNA: TGTGCCACCAGCAGGAACAGGGATGGCAATCAGCCCCAGCATTTT. Its protein is CATSRNRDGNQPQHF.

This chain connects TRBV29-1 to TRBJ1-3, with a tentative D call TRBD1 (5 bases). Trimming cost V 4 bases and J 1 base, with 8 bases left between them. Germline CDR1 is SQVTM and CDR2 is ANQGSEA. The CDR3 is 13 residues long. CDR3 sequence reads: CSVVWGSGNTIYF. The CDR3, as DNA: TGCAGCGTTGTCTGGGGGTCTGGAAACACCATATATTTT.

V usage is TRBV6-1 and J usage is TRBJ2-3, with unresolved D. The length of the CDR3 is 13 residues. Germline-derived CDR1 and CDR2 are MNHNS and SASEGT. V was clipped by 4 bases and J by 2 bases, with 7 bases between them. The CDR3 DNA follows: TGTGCCAGCAGTGTACCGAACACAGATACGCAGTATTTT. Its protein product is CASSVPNTDTQYF.

The V and J genes are TRBV27 and TRBJ1-2; D uncertain. CDR1 is MNHEY, CDR2 SMNVEV, per germline (reference sequence). This CDR3 is built from 15 residues. Trimming removed 5 bases from V and 5 bases from J, with 18 bases in between. The DNA for the CDR3 is TGTGCCAGCAGTCCCGTACAAGCTACCCCATATGGCTACACCTTC. Protein product: CASSPVQATPYGYTF.

The V and J genes are TRBV9 and TRBJ2-2, with D tentatively TRBD1 or TRBD2 (6 bases each). The CDR3 has 17 residues. Germline V gene sequence: CDR1 SGDLS, CDR2 YYNGEE. Trimming shortened V by 2 bases and J by 4 bases, and 18 bases separated the two germline ends. The DNA of the CDR3 is TGTGCCAGCAGCGTCAACAGGGACTCCTCGAGCACCGGGGAGCTGTTTTTT. Protein sequence: CASSVNRDSSSTGELFF. The variable domain in full, completed from reference TRBV9 and TRBJ2-2, reads DSGVTQTPKHLITATGQRVTLRCSPRSGDLSVYWYQQSLDQGLQFLIQYYNGEERAKGNILERFSAQQFPDLHSELNLSSLELGDSALYFCASSVNRDSSSTGELFFGEGSRLTVL.

V and J are TRBV27 and TRBJ1-1; the D is unclear. V shed 3 bases and J shed 5 bases, with 13 bases lying between them. Germline V gene lookup returns CDR1 MNHEY and CDR2 SMNVEV (reference sequence). The CDR3 extends over 14 amino acids. DNA for the CDR3: TGTGCCAGCAGTTTGGGAGACGCTTGGACTGAAGCTTTCTTT. Translated: CASSLGDAWTEAFF.

This sequence joins TRBV29-1 and TRBJ2-4, with D perhaps matching TRBD2 (6 bases). V was cut by 7 bases and J by 5 bases, with 15 bases left in between. Germline V gene sequence: CDR1 SQVTM, CDR2 ANQGSEA. The CDR3 length is 13 residues. The CDR3 protein is CSASGDGENIQYF. CDR3 nucleotide sequence: TGCAGCGCCTCGGGGGACGGGGAAAACATTCAGTACTTC.

This rearrangement joins TRBV6-1 to TRBJ1-5; no definite D call. Trimming stripped 6 bases from V and 2 bases from J, with 8 bases between. The CDR3 runs 13 residues. CDR1 is MNHNS, CDR2 SASEGT, per germline. The CDR3 is CASRDGRNQPQHF. Here the CDR3 DNA reads TGTGCCAGCAGGGACGGCCGCAATCAGCCCCAGCATTTT.

This chain uses TRBV7-9 with TRBJ2-1, with D unresolved. Trimming stripped 0 bases from V and 7 bases from J, with 10 bases between. Germline V CDR1 and CDR2: SEHNR, FQNEAQ (reference sequence). There are 14 residues in the CDR3. In DNA form, the CDR3 reads TGTGCCAGCAGCTTAGCGGAAGGGTCAAATGAGCAGTTCTTC. It is translated as CASSLAEGSNEQFF.

A word on this clone: At one boundary the junction diverges from the germline segment, which might be a read error. The J gene is TRBJ2-2, the V gene TRBV28, with D perhaps matching TRBD2 (5 bases). CDR1 MDHEN and CDR2 SYDVKM come from the germline V gene. This CDR3 comprises 12 residues. The CDR3 DNA is TGTGCCACCAGTTTCGGGGACGGGGAGCTGTTTTTT. It translates to CATSFGDGELFF.

The chain employs TRBV5-6 and TRBJ2-1; weak D call: TRBD2 (6 bases). Germline V gene lookup returns CDR1 SGHDT and CDR2 YYEEEE. Trimming cost V 0 bases and J 4 bases, with 8 bases left between them. CDR3 length: 14 amino acids. The CDR3 here is CASSLVGGYNEQFF. For the CDR3, the DNA is TGTGCCAGCAGCTTGGTAGGAGGGTACAATGAGCAGTTCTTC.

The genes are TRBV9 and TRBJ2-7; TRBD2 might be the D (5 bases). Trimming stripped 3 bases from V and 0 bases from J, with 10 bases between. The CDR3 extends over 14 amino acids. The germline CDR1 and CDR2 sequences are SGDLS and YYNGEE. The CDR3 here is CASSASRGSYEQYF. The CDR3 DNA sequence: TGTGCCAGCAGCGCTAGTCGGGGCTCCTACGAGCAGTACTTC.